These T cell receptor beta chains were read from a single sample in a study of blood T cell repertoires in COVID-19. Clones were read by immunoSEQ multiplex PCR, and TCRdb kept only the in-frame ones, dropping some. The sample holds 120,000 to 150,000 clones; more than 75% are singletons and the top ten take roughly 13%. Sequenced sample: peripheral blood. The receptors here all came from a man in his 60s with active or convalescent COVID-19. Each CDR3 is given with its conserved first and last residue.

CDR3aa: CASSYSTGTRSSYNSPLHF
v_gene: TRBV6-2/TRBV6-3
j_gene: TRBJ1-6

CDR3aa: CASSDWVSNQPQHF
v_gene: TRBV19
j_gene: TRBJ1-5

CDR3aa: CASDRGRSDYGYTF
v_gene: TRBV28
j_gene: TRBJ1-2

CDR3aa: CASSLAGISETQYF
v_gene: TRBV5-4
j_gene: TRBJ2-5

CDR3aa: CATSDAQLADTQYF
v_gene: TRBV24-1
j_gene: TRBJ2-3

CDR3aa: CASSPSIRGNSPLHF
v_gene: TRBV13
j_gene: TRBJ1-6

CDR3aa: CASRAGGVETQYF
v_gene: TRBV7-8
j_gene: TRBJ2-5

CDR3aa: CASTSPGEGREKLFF
v_gene: TRBV28
j_gene: TRBJ1-4

CDR3aa: CASSQYRGADTQYF
v_gene: TRBV28
j_gene: TRBJ2-3

CDR3aa: CASSVVYRASYEQYF
v_gene: TRBV9
j_gene: TRBJ2-7

CDR3aa: CARSPLPGELFF
v_gene: TRBV5-3
j_gene: TRBJ2-2

CDR3aa: CATKLQGVTEAFF
v_gene: TRBV12-3/TRBV12-4
j_gene: TRBJ1-1

CDR3aa: CASSQDKEGYEQYF
v_gene: TRBV4-3
j_gene: TRBJ2-7

CDR3aa: CASSIARRLLAGSRGTGELFF
v_gene: TRBV19
j_gene: TRBJ2-2

CDR3aa: CAISGTSGGSTDTQYF
v_gene: TRBV10-3
j_gene: TRBJ2-3

CDR3aa: CASTTTRQGSTDTQYF
v_gene: TRBV19
j_gene: TRBJ2-3

CDR3aa: CASSLGGLVHSGNTIYF
v_gene: TRBV7-2
j_gene: TRBJ1-3

CDR3aa: CASSPAGDINYGYTF
v_gene: TRBV4-2
j_gene: TRBJ1-2

CDR3aa: CASSPTGVNTEAFF
v_gene: TRBV9
j_gene: TRBJ1-1

CDR3aa: CAWSVQGYEQYF
v_gene: TRBV30
j_gene: TRBJ2-7

CDR3aa: CASSPGQWGTHEQYF
v_gene: TRBV5-6
j_gene: TRBJ2-7

CDR3aa: CASSQDPRGTSRLGSLEEQYF
v_gene: TRBV4-2
j_gene: TRBJ2-7

CDR3aa: CASSPGQGPYGYTF
v_gene: TRBV7-9
j_gene: TRBJ1-2

CDR3aa: CASSSGETETQYF
v_gene: TRBV19
j_gene: TRBJ2-5

CDR3aa: CASTSSGRKVGELFF
v_gene: TRBV6-5
j_gene: TRBJ2-2

CDR3aa: CASRYPRGAGENYGYTF
v_gene: TRBV28
j_gene: TRBJ1-2

CDR3aa: CASSFRGGSGNTIYF
v_gene: TRBV19
j_gene: TRBJ1-3

CDR3aa: CASSLDARVAYEQYF
v_gene: TRBV5-1
j_gene: TRBJ2-7

CDR3aa: CASSPGDRGTEAFF
v_gene: TRBV13
j_gene: TRBJ1-1

CDR3aa: CASSLTGQAYSYNEQFF
v_gene: TRBV2
j_gene: TRBJ2-1

CDR3aa: CASSLVQGDGETQYF
v_gene: TRBV7-9
j_gene: TRBJ2-5

CDR3aa: CASSLGTGGSAYAFF
v_gene: TRBV5-1
j_gene: TRBJ1-1

CDR3aa: CASSPEREDQPQHF
v_gene: TRBV7-2
j_gene: TRBJ1-5

CDR3aa: CASSSGPGGNSPLHF
v_gene: TRBV7-2
j_gene: TRBJ1-6

CDR3aa: CASSQDWALRQPQHF
v_gene: TRBV4-3
j_gene: TRBJ1-5

CDR3aa: CASTLRVGNTEAFF
v_gene: TRBV27
j_gene: TRBJ1-1

CDR3aa: CASSENRGNQPQHF
v_gene: TRBV25-1
j_gene: TRBJ1-5

CDR3aa: CASTSFVGNDEQYF
v_gene: TRBV27
j_gene: TRBJ2-7

CDR3aa: CASSSTGSYNSPLHF
v_gene: TRBV6-5
j_gene: TRBJ1-6

CDR3aa: CASSWGAGVMGNEQFF
v_gene: TRBV5-6
j_gene: TRBJ2-1

CDR3aa: CASSQAGLAGVGETGELFF
v_gene: TRBV4-1
j_gene: TRBJ2-2

CDR3aa: CASSLIPGGSYEQYF
v_gene: TRBV7-3
j_gene: TRBJ2-7